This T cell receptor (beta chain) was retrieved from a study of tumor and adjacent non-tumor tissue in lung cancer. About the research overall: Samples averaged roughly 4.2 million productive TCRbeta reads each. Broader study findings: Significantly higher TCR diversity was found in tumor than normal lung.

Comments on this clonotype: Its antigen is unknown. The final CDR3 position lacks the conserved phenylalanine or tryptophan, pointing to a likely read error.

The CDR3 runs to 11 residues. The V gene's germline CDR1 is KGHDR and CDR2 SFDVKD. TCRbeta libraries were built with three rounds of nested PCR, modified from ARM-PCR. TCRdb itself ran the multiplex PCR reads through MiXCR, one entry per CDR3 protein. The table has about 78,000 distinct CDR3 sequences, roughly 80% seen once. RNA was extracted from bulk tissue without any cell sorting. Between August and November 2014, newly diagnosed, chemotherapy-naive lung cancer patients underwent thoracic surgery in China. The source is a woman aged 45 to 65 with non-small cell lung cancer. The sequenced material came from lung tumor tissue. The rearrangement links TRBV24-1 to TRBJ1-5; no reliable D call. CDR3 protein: CAMLRDQSQHL. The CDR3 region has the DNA TGTGCCATGCTACGGGATCAGTCCCAGCATTTA.